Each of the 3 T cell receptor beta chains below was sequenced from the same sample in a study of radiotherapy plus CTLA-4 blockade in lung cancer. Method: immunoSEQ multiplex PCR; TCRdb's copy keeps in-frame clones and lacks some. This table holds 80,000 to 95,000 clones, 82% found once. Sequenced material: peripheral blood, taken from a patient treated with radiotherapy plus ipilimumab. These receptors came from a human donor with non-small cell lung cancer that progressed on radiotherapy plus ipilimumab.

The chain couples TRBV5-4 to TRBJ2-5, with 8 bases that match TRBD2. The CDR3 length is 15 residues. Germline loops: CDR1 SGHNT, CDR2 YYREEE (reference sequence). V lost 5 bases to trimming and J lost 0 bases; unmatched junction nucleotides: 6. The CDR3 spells CASRKGLEYQETQYF. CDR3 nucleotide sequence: TGTGCCAGCAGAAAGGGACTAGAATACCAAGAGACCCAGTACTTC.

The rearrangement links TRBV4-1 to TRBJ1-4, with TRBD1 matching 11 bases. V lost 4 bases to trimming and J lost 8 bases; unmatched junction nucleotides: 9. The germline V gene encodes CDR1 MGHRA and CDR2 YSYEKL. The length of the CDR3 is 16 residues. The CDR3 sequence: CASSRWGQGDREKLFF. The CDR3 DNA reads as TGCGCCAGCAGCCGTTGGGGACAGGGGGATCGGGAAAAACTGTTTTTT.

The CDR3 protein is CASTPQGGMKNIQYF. The CDR3 DNA is TGTGCCAGCACCCCGCAGGGAGGGATGAAAAACATTCAGTACTTC. The chain combines TRBV28 with TRBJ2-4; 7 nucleotides line up with TRBD2. The V and J ends lost 7 bases and 4 bases, in that order; junction bases with no gene match: 10. The CDR3 is made up of 15 amino acids. Germline CDR1 MDHEN, CDR2 SYDVKM. Full variable domain (rest looked up from reference TRBV28 and TRBJ2-4): DVKVTQSSRYLVKRTGEKVFLECVQDMDHENMFWYRQDPGLGLRLIYFSYDVKMKEKGDIPEGYSVSREKKERFSLILESASTNQTSMYLCASTPQGGMKNIQYFGAGTRLSVL.